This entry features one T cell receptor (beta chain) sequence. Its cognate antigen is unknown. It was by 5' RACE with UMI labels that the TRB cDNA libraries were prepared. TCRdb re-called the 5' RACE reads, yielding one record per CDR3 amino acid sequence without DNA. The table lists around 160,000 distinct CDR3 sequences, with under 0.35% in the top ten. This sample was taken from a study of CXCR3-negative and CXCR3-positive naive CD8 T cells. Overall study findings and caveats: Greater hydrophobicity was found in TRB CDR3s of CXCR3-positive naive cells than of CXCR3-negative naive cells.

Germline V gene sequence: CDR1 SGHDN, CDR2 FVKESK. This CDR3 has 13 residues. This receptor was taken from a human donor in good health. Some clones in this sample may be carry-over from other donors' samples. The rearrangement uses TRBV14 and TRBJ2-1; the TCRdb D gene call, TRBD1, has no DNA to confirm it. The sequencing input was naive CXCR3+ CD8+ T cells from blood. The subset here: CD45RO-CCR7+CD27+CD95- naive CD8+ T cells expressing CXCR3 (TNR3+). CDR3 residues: CASSQEPRDRVTF. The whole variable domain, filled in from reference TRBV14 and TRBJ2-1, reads EAGVTQFPSHSVIEKGQTVTLRCDPISGHDNLYWYRRVMGKEIKFLLHFVKESKQDESGMPNNRFLAERTGGTYSTLKVQPAELEDSGVYFCASSQEPRDRVTFGPGTRLTVL.